This T cell receptor beta chain came from a study of blood T cell repertoires in COVID-19. This CDR3 contains 17 residues. Germline values: CDR1 KGHSH, CDR2 LQKENI. Trimming at V came to 0 bases and at J to 1 base, leaving 5 bases not matched to a gene. Sequenced by immunoSEQ multiplex PCR; TCRdb stores in-frame clones only, minus some. Of more than 350,000 clones listed, roughly nine tenths are singletons. The material sequenced was peripheral blood. The gene calls are TRBV18 and TRBJ2-3; 9 nucleotides align to TRBD2. This clonotype was sampled from a woman in her twenties or thirties with COVID-19, enrolled during active disease. CDR3 amino acids: CASSPPGLAGRTDTQYF. The DNA of the CDR3 is TGTGCCAGCTCACCACCGGGTCTAGCGGGACGCACAGATACGCAGTATTTT.